This TCR beta chain was sequenced for a study of T cells in Graves' hyperthyroidism and ophthalmopathy. General study points: In the blood, most expanded thyroid clonotypes above 0.001 appeared as well.

TCR beta CDR3 region amplification was performed from RNA transcripts. Initially, a first-round RT-PCR of the TCR CDR3 employed the HTBI primer set. In TCRdb, the multiplex PCR reads were re-called with MiXCR into one record per CDR3 protein. The sample carries approximately 600,000 distinct CDR3 sequences, less than 25% recorded once. Of note for this clonotype: Its antigen remains unknown.

The germline V gene encodes CDR1 MNHNY and CDR2 SVGAGI (reference sequence). The length of the CDR3 is 12 residues. Trimming shortened V by 1 base and J by 5 bases, and 5 bases separated the two germline ends. Uncontrolled infections, other autoimmune diseases, pregnancy or lactation led to exclusion of patients. The clonotype comes from a man aged 25 to 40 with Graves' ophthalmopathy. V usage is TRBV6-6 and J usage is TRBJ2-5; no definite D call. Material for sequencing was blood. The CDR3, as DNA: TGTGCCAGCAGTTACTTCGGTGAGACCCAGTACTTC. It yields the protein CASSYFGETQYF.